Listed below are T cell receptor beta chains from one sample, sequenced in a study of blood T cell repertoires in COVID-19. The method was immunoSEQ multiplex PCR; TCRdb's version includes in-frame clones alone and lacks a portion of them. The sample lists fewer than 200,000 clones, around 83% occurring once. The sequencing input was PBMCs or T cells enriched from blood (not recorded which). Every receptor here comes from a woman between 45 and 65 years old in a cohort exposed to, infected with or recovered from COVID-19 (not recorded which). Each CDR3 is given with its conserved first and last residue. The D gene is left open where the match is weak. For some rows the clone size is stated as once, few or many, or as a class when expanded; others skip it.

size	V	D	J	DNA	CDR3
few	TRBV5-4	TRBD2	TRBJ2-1	TGTGCCAGCAGCCGAGGGACTAGCGGGGGGGCCTACAATGAGCAGTTCTTC	CASSRGTSGGAYNEQFF
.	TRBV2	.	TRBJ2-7	TGTGCCAGCTCCGAAGGAGGCGGGGTTCGGGAGCAGTACTTC	CASSEGGGVREQYF
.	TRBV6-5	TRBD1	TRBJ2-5	TGTGCCAGCAGTAAATGGTTAGGGGGCGGCGAGACCCAGTACTTC	CASSKWLGGGETQYF
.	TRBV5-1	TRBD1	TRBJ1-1	TGCGCCACAAGGGCACAGGGGCAGACTGAAGCTTTCTTT	CATRAQGQTEAFF
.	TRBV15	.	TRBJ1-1	TGTGCCACCAGCAGAGATAAGGGAGGCCATAACGAAGCTTTCTTT	CATSRDKGGHNEAFF
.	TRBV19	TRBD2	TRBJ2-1	TGTGCCAGTAAGAATGAGGTTGCGGGAGCACGTACCGGTGAGCAGTTCTTC	CASKNEVAGARTGEQFF
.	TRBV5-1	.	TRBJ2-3	TGCGCCAGCAGCTTTCATGGGGGGACAGATACGCAGTATTTT	CASSFHGGTDTQYF
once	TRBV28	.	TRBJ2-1	TGTGCCACCTCCCGCGAGAATGAGCAGTTCTTC	CATSRENEQFF
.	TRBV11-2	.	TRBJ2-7	TGTGCCAGCAGCTTATCTGAGGGAGATTACGAGCAGTACTTC	CASSLSEGDYEQYF
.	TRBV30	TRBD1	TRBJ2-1	TGTGCCTGGAGTTCAGGGGGCTCCTACAATGAGCAGTTCTTC	CAWSSGGSYNEQFF